This T cell receptor (beta chain) stems from a study of vaccination and CD4 T cells after COVID-19. Treatment specified: approximately 9-day PBMC culture with coronavirus spike peptide pools or control peptides (ViraFEST assay). CD4+ T-cell collection from the unexposed donor predated the COVID-19 pandemic (2011-2018). Peptide pool stimulation in ViraFEST expanded antigen-specific T cells, whose TCRs were then sequenced. Scientists ran DNA taken from cultured CD4+ T cells through the Oncomine TCR Beta short-read assay for sequencing. Someone extracted genomic DNA from cultured CD4+ T cells. TCRdb reanalysed the PCR reads using MiXCR and keeps one entry per CDR3 protein. The sample yields thousands of distinct CDR3 sequences, about a third seen once. This clonotype appeared a few times. Its antigen is as yet unknown. Notes on the study in general: The study examined relatively few convalescent patients and included no early post-infection timepoints.

Source material: CD4+ T cells from blood, cultured in vitro. The receptor's source is a human donor in good health.

CDR3 loop: CSARDLDKGDTGELFF. The CDR3, as DNA: TGCAGTGCTAGAGACCTGGACAAGGGGGACACCGGGGAGCTGTTTTTT. This sequence joins TRBV20-1 and TRBJ2-2, with D tentatively TRBD1 (6 bases). This CDR3 is 16 amino acids long. Germline CDR1 reads DFQATT; CDR2 reads SNEGSKA (reference sequence). V dropped 0 bases and J dropped 3 bases, with 14 bases sitting between them.